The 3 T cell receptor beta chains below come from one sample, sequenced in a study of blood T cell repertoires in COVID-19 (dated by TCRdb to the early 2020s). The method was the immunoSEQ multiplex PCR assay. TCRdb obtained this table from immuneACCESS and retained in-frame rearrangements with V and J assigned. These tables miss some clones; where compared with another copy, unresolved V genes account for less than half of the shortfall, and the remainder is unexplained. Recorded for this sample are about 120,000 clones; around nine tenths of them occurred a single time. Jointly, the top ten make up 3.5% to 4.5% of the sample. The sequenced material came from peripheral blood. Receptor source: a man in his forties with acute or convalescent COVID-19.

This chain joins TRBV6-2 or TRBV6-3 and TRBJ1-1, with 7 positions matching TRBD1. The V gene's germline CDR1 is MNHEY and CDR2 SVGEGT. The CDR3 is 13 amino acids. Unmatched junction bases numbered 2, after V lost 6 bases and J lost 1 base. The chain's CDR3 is CASSRQGNTEAFF. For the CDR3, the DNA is TGTGCCAGCAGCCGACAGGGGAACACTGAAGCTTTCTTT.

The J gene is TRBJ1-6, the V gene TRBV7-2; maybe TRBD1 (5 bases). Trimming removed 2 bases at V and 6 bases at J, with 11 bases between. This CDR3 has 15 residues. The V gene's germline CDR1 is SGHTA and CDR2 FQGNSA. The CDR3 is CASSLRQFTNSPLHF. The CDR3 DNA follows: TGTGCCAGCAGCTTAAGACAGTTCACTAATTCACCCCTCCACTTT.

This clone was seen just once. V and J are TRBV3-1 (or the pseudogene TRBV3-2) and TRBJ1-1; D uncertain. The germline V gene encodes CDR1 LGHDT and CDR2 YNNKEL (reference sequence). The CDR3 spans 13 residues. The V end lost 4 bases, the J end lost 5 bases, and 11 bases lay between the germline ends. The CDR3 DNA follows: TGTGCCAGCAGCCCCGCTAGGAAAACTGAAGCTTTCTTT. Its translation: CASSPARKTEAFF.